The 3 T cell receptor beta chains reported below all come from one sample, sequenced in a study of tumour-infiltrating T cells in Burkitt lymphoma. Produced via immunoSEQ multiplex PCR; TCRdb's table is partial and in-frame only. The sample carries roughly 15,000 clones, around 30% recorded once. The sample was tumor tissue. Receptors were obtained from a human donor with diffuse large B-cell lymphoma.

V is TRBV6-4 and J is TRBJ2-7; TRBD2 matches 7 bases. The V segment lost 4 bases and the J segment 5 bases; nucleotides outside the gene matches: 8. Germline loops: CDR1 MRHNA, CDR2 SNTAGT. This CDR3 comprises 14 residues. This CDR3 reads CASSVRGSLHEQYF. In DNA, the CDR3 is TGTGCCAGCAGTGTACGCGGGAGTCTCCACGAGCAGTACTTC.

This clone showed up just a few times. The chain joins TRBV14 to TRBJ2-3; D is perhaps TRBD1 or TRBD2 (5 bases each). Germline lookup yields CDR1 SGHDN and CDR2 FVKESK. Trimming cost V 3 bases and J 2 bases, with 27 bases left between them. This CDR3 comprises 20 residues. The CDR3 here is CASSQVDRLLRGVDTDTQYF. The CDR3 nucleotides read TGTGCCAGCAGCCAGGTCGACCGCTTATTGAGGGGCGTTGACACAGATACGCAGTATTTT.

Points on this clone: Other DNA sequences of this sample code for an identical CDR3. This chain connects TRBV27 to TRBJ2-1, with D possibly being TRBD2 (5 bases). The CDR3 consists of 13 residues. CDR1 and CDR2 (germline): MNHEY, SMNVEV (reference sequence). The ends were cut back, 6 bases at V and 0 bases at J, with 6 bases in the middle. The chain's CDR3 is CASSSGSYNEQFF. For the CDR3, the DNA is TGTGCCAGCAGCAGCGGCTCCTACAATGAGCAGTTCTTC.